This is a list of T cell receptor delta chains from one sample in a study of gamma-delta chains in newborns, infants, children. TCRdb re-called the reads through CATT. The sample lists roughly 4,200 delta-chain clones; about 14% were seen once. Sequencing was performed on blood. These receptors all come from a child who was a newborn, infant or young child, either healthy, febrile or measles-vaccinated (not recorded which). Each CDR3 is given with its conserved first and last residue. The D gene is left open where the match is weak. Only some rows state a clone size, as once, few, many or a class for expanded clones.

medium-sized,TRDD3,TRDV2,TRDJ3,CACDTGTGGPSSWDTRQMFF,TGTGCCTGTGACACCGGTACTGGGGGCCCCAGCTCCTGGGACACCCGACAGATGTTTTTC
medium-sized,TRDD3,TRDV1,TRDJ1,CALGEQPTFIPILGDSRSDKLIF,TGTGCTCTTGGGGAACAACCGACTTTCATTCCGATACTGGGGGATAGTAGAAGCGATAAACTCATCTTT
medium-sized,TRDD3,TRDV1,TRDJ1,CALGETILGDTMWYADKLIF,TGTGCTCTTGGGGAAACGATCCTTGGGGATACGATGTGGTACGCCGATAAACTCATCTTT
-,TRDD3,TRDV2,TRDJ1,CACDKLGDRYTDKLIF,TGTGCCTGTGACAAACTGGGGGATCGGTACACCGATAAACTCATCTTT
large,TRDD3,TRDV2,TRDJ1,CACDTLRTGGYDDKLIF,TGTGCCTGTGACACCCTACGTACTGGGGGATACGACGATAAACTCATCTTT
-,TRDD3,TRDV1,TRDJ1,CALGELSSFPYWGIRGALHTGKLIF,TGTGCTCTTGGGGAACTCTCCTCCTTTCCGTACTGGGGGATACGCGGAGCGTTGCACACCGGTAAACTCATCTTT
-,TRDD3,TRDV1,TRDJ1,CALGELTPHDITGGYAFGDKPIF,TGTGCTCTTGGGGAACTAACCCCACACGACATTACTGGGGGGTACGCGTTCGGCGATAAACCCATCTTT
medium-sized,TRDD3,TRDV2,TRDJ1,CACDALGVFTDKLIF,TGTGCCTGTGACGCCCTGGGGGTTTTCACCGATAAACTCATCTTT
-,-,TRDV2,TRDJ1,CACDALANTDKLIF,TGTGCCTGTGACGCTCTAGCGAACACCGATAAACTCATCTTT
few,TRDD3,TRDV2,TRDJ3,CACDKLGDRGSWNTRQMFF,TGTGCCTGTGACAAACTGGGGGATAGAGGCTCCTGGAACACCCGACAGATGTTTTTC
few,-,TRDV1,TRDJ1,CALGDRPPSPVPPYADKLIF,TGTGCTCTTGGGGACCGCCCGCCTTCACCGGTACCCCCTTACGCCGATAAACTCATCTTT
few,TRDD3,TRDV2,TRDJ1,CACDVLGTSGTDKLIF,TGTGCCTGTGACGTACTGGGGACGTCAGGGACCGATAAACTCATCTTT
-,TRDD3,TRDV2,TRDJ2,CACDPVWDTLTAPLFF,TGTGCCTGCGACCCCGTGTGGGATACTTTGACAGCACCACTCTTCTTT
-,TRDD3,TRDV2,TRDJ3,CACDSVLGDSSWDTRQMFF,TGTGCCTGTGACTCGGTACTGGGGGATAGCTCCTGGGACACCCGACAGATGTTTTTC
-,-,TRDV2,TRDJ1,CACDRVGRGTDKLIF,TGTGCCTGTGACAGGGTGGGGAGAGGCACCGACAAACTCATCTTT
medium-sized,-,TRDV1,TRDJ1,CALGAKREYWLIF,TGTGCTCTTGGGGCGAAAAGAGAGTATTGGCTCATCTTT
large,TRDD3,TRDV1,TRDJ1,CALGELGPRPLTGDIPHGKLIF,TGTGCTCTTGGGGAACTGGGTCCTCGGCCTCTTACTGGGGATATTCCCCACGGTAAACTCATCTTT
few,TRDD3,TRDV2,TRDJ1,CACDTVPGGYAVSADKLIF,TGTGCCTGTGACACAGTACCTGGGGGATACGCCGTATCTGCCGATAAACTCATCTTT
medium-sized,TRDD3,TRDV1,TRDJ1,CALGELSPWGMLKLIF,TGTGCTCTTGGGGAATTAAGCCCCTGGGGGATGTTGAAACTCATCTTT
few,-,TRDV2,TRDJ1,CACDTVGTPPRSVPPYGDKLIF,TGTGCCTGTGACACCGTTGGAACCCCCCCGAGATCTGTTCCTCCCTACGGCGATAAACTCATCTTT
-,TRDD3,TRDV2,TRDJ2,CACDPLGDTLTAQLFF,TGTGCCTGCGACCCACTAGGGGATACTTTGACAGCACAACTCTTCTTT
medium-sized,TRDD3,TRDV1,TRDJ1,CALGELVFLRAVRTGGYLQGTDKLIF,TGTGCTCTTGGGGAACTAGTCTTCCTACGAGCCGTACGTACTGGGGGATACCTCCAGGGCACCGATAAACTCATCTTT
few,TRDD3,TRDV2,TRDJ1,CSVLGDTRTYTDKLIF,TGTTCTGTACTGGGGGATACACGCACCTACACCGATAAACTCATCTTT
medium-sized,TRDD3,TRDV2,TRDJ1,CACDTLLGDIPRTDKLIF,TGTGCCTGTGACACTTTACTGGGGGATATCCCGCGCACCGATAAACTCATCTTT
large,-,TRDV3,TRDJ1,CASKYPRYKLIF,TGTGCCTCGAAATATCCTAGATATAAACTCATCTTT
few,TRDD2,TRDV1,TRDJ1,CALGGPWEVRLPQARGIQADKLIF,TGTGCTCTTGGGGGGCCTTGGGAGGTTCGCCTTCCTCAGGCCCGAGGGATCCAGGCCGATAAACTCATCTTT
few,TRDD3,TRDV2,TRDJ1,CACDTLSPRTGGSLGTDKLIF,TGTGCCTGTGACACCCTATCCCCTCGTACTGGGGGTTCCCTGGGCACCGATAAACTCATCTTT
-,-,TRDV2,TRDJ1,CACDTVPGSQSTDKLIF,TGTGCCTGTGACACCGTACCCGGGAGTCAGAGTACCGATAAACTCATCTTT
few,TRDD3,TRDV2,TRDJ1,CACDTVAFKTTTGGAYTDKLIF,TGTGCCTGTGACACCGTAGCCTTCAAAACTACTACTGGGGGAGCGTACACCGATAAACTCATCTTT
-,-,TRDV2,TRDJ1,CACDKLLTDKLIF,TGTGCCTGTGACAAATTACTAACCGATAAACTCATCTTT
few,-,TRDV2,TRDJ1,CACDAVSGTGRYTDKLIF,TGTGCCTGTGACGCCGTATCGGGGACTGGGAGGTACACCGATAAACTCATCTTT
few,-,TRDV2,TRDJ1,CACDEVGDTDKLIF,TGTGCCTGTGACGAGGTGGGGGACACCGATAAACTCATCTTT
medium-sized,TRDD3,TRDV2,TRDJ3,CACDTNWGSMVSWDTRQMFF,TGTGCCTGTGACACGAACTGGGGATCAATGGTCTCCTGGGACACCCGACAGATGTTTTTC
large,TRDD3,TRDV2,TRDJ3,CACDQLGGSSWDTRQMFF,TGTGCCTGTGATCAACTGGGGGGCAGCTCCTGGGACACCCGACAGATGTTTTTC
few,TRDD2,TRDV2,TRDJ1,CACDASYGPSPLNTDKLIF,TGTGCCTGTGACGCTTCCTACGGTCCTTCCCCCCTGAACACCGATAAACTCATCTTT
-,-,TRDV2,TRDJ1,CACDTVGKPYTDKLIF,TGTGCCTGTGACACCGTAGGGAAACCATACACCGATAAACTCATCTTT
-,TRDD3,TRDV1,TRDJ1,CALGELAPPPGDTQGDKLIF,TGTGCCCTTGGGGAACTCGCCCCCCCGCCGGGGGATACGCAGGGCGATAAACTCATCTTT
-,-,TRDV2,TRDJ1,CACDNLVMDDTVGYTDKLIF,TGTGCCTGTGACAATCTCGTCATGGATGACACGGTCGGGTACACCGATAAACTCATCTTT
few,TRDD3,TRDV2,TRDJ1,CACDTVSSGDTVNTGKLIF,TGTGCCTGTGACACCGTAAGTTCTGGGGATACGGTGAACACCGGTAAACTCATCTTT
medium-sized,-,TRDV2,TRDJ3,CACDTMGTSRGLSWDTRQMFF,TGTGCCTGTGACACGATGGGGACTTCTCGAGGCCTTTCCTGGGACACCCGACAGATGTTTTTC
-,TRDD3,TRDV2,TRDJ1,CACDTLGSTGGYSDKLIF,TGTGCCTGTGACACCCTAGGAAGTACTGGGGGATACTCCGATAAACTCATCTTT
few,TRDD3,TRDV2,TRDJ1,CACDPVVGDTRYVGPGTDKLIF,TGTGCCTGTGACCCGGTGGTTGGGGATACGCGTTATGTGGGACCGGGCACCGATAAACTCATCTTT
-,-,TRDV2,TRDJ1,CACDTVSGFLKDTDKLIF,TGTGCCTGTGACACCGTATCCGGCTTCCTCAAGGACACCGATAAACTCATCTTT
large,TRDD3,TRDV2,TRDJ1,CACDTLGASTDKLIF,TGTGCCTGTGACACACTGGGGGCCTCCACCGATAAACTCATCTTT
-,TRDD3,TRDV2,TRDJ1,CACDSVSKGYDDKLIF,TGTGCCTGTGACTCGGTTTCGAAGGGATACGACGATAAACTCATCTTT
-,TRDD3,TRDV2,TRDJ3,CACDKVLGDPSSWDTRQMFF,TGTGCCTGTGACAAGGTACTGGGGGATCCCAGCTCCTGGGACACCCGACAGATGTTTTTC
-,TRDD3,TRDV2,TRDJ1,CACDFLLGDISDKLIF,TGTGCCTGTGATTTCTTACTGGGGGATATCTCCGATAAACTCATCTTT
medium-sized,TRDD3,TRDV2,TRDJ1,CACDTVLGAAYTDKLIF,TGTGCCTGTGACACTGTACTGGGGGCCGCGTACACCGATAAACTCATCTTT
large,-,TRDV2,TRDJ1,CACDQIPRVGVKYTDKLIF,TGTGCCTGTGATCAGATCCCTCGCGTAGGGGTCAAATACACCGATAAACTCATCTTT
medium-sized,TRDD3,TRDV2,TRDJ1,CACDTGFRGIRSNDKLIF,TGTGCCTGTGACACCGGATTTAGGGGGATACGGTCTAACGATAAACTCATCTTT
medium-sized,TRDD3,TRDV2,TRDJ1,CACDALEAGGVYTDKLIF,TGTGCCTGTGACGCCCTCGAGGCTGGGGGAGTGTACACCGATAAACTCATCTTT